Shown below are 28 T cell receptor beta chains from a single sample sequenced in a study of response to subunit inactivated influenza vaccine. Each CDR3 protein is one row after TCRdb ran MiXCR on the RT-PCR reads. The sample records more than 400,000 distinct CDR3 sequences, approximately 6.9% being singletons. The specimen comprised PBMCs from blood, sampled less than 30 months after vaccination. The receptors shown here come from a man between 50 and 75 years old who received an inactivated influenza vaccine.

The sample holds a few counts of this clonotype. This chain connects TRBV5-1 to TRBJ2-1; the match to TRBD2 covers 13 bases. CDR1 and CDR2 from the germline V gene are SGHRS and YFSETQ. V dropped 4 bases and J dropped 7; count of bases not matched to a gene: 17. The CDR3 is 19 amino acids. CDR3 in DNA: TGCGCCAGCAGCGTGGGACTAGCGGGAAAGTCAGTAGGTGTTAATGAGCAGTTCTTC. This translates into CASSVGLAGKSVGVNEQFF.

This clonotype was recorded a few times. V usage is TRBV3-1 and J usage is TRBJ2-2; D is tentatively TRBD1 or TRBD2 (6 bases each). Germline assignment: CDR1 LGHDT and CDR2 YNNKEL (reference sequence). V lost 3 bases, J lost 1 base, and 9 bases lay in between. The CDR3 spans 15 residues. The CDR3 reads CASSQAGQNTGELFF. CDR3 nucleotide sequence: TGTGCCAGCAGCCAGGCGGGACAGAACACCGGGGAGCTGTTTTTT.

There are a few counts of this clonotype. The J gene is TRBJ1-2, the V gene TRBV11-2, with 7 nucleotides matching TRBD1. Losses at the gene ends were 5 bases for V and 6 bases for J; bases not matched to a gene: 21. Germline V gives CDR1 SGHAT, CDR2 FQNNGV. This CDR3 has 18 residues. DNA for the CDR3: TGTGCCAGCAGCCTCACCCTCTGGACAGGACCTCTGAGGGATGGCTACACCTTC. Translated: CASSLTLWTGPLRDGYTF.

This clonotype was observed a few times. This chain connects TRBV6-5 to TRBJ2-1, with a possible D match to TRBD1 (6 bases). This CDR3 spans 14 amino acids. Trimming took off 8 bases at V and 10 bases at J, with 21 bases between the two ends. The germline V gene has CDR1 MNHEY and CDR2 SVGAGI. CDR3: CASGKQGRFEEQFF. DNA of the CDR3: TGTGCCAGCGGTAAACAGGGACGGTTCGAAGAGCAGTTCTTC.

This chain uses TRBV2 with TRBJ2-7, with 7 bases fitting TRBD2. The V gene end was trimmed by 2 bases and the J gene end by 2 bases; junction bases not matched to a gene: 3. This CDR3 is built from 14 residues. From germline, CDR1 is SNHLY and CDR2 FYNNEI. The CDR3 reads CASSEWEGPYEQYF. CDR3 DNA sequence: TGTGCCAGCAGTGAATGGGAGGGCCCCTACGAGCAGTACTTC.

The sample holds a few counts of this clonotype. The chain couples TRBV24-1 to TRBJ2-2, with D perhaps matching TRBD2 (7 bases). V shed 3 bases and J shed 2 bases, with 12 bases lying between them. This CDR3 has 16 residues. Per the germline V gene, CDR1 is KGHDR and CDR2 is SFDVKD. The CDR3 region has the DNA TGTGCCACCAGTGATCCGGGGGGCCTTAACACCGGGGAGCTGTTTTTT. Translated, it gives CATSDPGGLNTGELFF.

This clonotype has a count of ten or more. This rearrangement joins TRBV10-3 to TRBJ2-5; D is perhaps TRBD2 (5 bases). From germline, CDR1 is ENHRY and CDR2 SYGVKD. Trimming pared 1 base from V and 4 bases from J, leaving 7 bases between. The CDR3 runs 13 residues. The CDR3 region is CAISEFGRETQYF. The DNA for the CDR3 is TGTGCCATCAGTGAGTTTGGGAGAGAGACCCAGTACTTC.

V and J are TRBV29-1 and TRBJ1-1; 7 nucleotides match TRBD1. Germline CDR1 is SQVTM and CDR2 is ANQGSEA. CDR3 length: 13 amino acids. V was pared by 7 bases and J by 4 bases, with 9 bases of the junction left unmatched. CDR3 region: CSGSSGQLTEAFF. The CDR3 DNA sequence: TGCAGCGGATCCTCGGGACAGCTCACTGAAGCTTTCTTT.

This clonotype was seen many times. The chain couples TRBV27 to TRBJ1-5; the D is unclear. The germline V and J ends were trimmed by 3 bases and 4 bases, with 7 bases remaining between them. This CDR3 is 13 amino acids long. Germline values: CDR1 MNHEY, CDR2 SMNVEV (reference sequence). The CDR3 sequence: CASSFRGNQPQHF. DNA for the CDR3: TGTGCCAGCAGTTTCAGAGGAAATCAGCCCCAGCATTTT.

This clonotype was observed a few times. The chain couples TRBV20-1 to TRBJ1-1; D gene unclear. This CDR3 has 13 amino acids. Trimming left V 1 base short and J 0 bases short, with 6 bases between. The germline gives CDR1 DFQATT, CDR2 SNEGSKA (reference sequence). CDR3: CSARASMNTEAFF. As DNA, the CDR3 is TGCAGTGCTAGAGCTTCCATGAACACTGAAGCTTTCTTT.

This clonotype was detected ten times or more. CDR3 bases: TGTGCCAGCAGCTTCGTGGGGGGGCTGAATGAGCAGTTCTTC. It yields the protein CASSFVGGLNEQFF. The V call is TRBV11-2, the J call TRBJ2-1, with D possibly TRBD2 on 7 matching bases. The germline V gene has CDR1 SGHAT and CDR2 FQNNGV. V lost 3 bases and J 7 bases, leaving 13 bases between the germline ends. The CDR3 totals 14 residues. The whole variable domain, filled in from reference TRBV11-2 and TRBJ2-1, reads EAGVAQSPRYKIIEKRQSVAFWCNPISGHATLYWYQQILGQGPKLLIQFQNNGVVDDSQLPKDRFSAERLKGVDSTLKIQPAKLEDSAVYLCASSFVGGLNEQFFGPGTRLTVL.

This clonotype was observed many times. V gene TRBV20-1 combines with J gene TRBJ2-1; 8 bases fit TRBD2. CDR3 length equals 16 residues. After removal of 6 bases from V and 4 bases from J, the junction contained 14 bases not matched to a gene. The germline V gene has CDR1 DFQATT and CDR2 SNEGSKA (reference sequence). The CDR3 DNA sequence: TGCAGTGCCGTAGTCAGCGGGAGTGGCCTTTACAATGAGCAGTTCTTC. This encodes CSAVVSGSGLYNEQFF.

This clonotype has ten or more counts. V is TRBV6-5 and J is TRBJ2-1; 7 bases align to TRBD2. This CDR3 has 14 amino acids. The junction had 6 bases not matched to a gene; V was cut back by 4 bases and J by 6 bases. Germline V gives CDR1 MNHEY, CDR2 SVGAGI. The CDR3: CASSLGLAANEQFF. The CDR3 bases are TGTGCCAGCAGTTTGGGGCTAGCGGCCAATGAGCAGTTCTTC.

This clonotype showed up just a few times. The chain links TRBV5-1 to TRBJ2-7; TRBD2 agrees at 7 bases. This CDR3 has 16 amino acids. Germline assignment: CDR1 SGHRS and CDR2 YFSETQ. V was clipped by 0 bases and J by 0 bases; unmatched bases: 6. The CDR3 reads CASSLGGGGFSYEQYF. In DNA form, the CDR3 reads TGCGCCAGCAGCTTGGGAGGCGGGGGTTTCTCCTACGAGCAGTACTTC.

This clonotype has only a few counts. The CDR3 loop is CSATRQRIPQNSPLHF. The CDR3 DNA reads as TGCAGTGCTACCAGACAGAGAATCCCACAAAATTCACCCCTCCACTTT. The gene calls are TRBV20-1 and TRBJ1-6, with D tentatively TRBD1 (5 bases). This CDR3 is 16 amino acids long. Trimming pared 4 bases from V and 7 bases from J, leaving 20 bases between. Germline assignment: CDR1 DFQATT and CDR2 SNEGSKA (reference sequence).

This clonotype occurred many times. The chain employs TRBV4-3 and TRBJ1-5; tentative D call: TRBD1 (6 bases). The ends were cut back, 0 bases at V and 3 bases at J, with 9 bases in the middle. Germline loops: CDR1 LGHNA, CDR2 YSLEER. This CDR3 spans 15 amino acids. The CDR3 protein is CASSQDGGPNQPQHF. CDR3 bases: TGCGCCAGCAGCCAAGATGGGGGCCCCAATCAGCCCCAGCATTTT.

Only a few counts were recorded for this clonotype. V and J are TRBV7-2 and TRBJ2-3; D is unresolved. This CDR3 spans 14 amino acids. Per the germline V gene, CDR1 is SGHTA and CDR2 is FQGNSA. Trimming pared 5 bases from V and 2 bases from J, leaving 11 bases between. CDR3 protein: CASSPAMYTDTQYF. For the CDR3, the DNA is TGTGCCAGCAGCCCTGCCATGTACACAGATACGCAGTATTTT.

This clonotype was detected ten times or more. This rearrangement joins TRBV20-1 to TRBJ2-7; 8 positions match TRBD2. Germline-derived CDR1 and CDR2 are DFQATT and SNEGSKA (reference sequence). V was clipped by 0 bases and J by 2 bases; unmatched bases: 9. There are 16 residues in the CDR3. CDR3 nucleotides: TGCAGTGCTAGAGATTTCCTATCGGGAGGGACCTACGAGCAGTACTTC. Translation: CSARDFLSGGTYEQYF.

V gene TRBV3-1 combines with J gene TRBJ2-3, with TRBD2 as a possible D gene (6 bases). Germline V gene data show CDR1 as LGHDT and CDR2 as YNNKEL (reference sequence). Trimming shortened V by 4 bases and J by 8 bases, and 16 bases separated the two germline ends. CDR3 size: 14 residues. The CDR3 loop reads CASSPRGSGATQYF. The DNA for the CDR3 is TGTGCCAGCAGCCCTCGGGGTAGCGGAGCTACGCAGTATTTT.

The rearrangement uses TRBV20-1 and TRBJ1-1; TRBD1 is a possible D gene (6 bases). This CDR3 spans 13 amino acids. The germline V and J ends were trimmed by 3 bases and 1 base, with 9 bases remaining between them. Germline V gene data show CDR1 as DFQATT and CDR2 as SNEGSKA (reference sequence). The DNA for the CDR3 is TGCAGTGCTAGTACAGGGCCGAACACTGAAGCTTTCTTT. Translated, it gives CSASTGPNTEAFF.

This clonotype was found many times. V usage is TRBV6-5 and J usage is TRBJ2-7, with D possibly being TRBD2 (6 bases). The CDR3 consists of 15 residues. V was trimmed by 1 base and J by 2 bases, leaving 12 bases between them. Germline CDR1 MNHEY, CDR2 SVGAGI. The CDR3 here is CASSYYGRHTYEQYF. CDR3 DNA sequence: TGTGCCAGCAGTTACTACGGGAGACATACCTACGAGCAGTACTTC.

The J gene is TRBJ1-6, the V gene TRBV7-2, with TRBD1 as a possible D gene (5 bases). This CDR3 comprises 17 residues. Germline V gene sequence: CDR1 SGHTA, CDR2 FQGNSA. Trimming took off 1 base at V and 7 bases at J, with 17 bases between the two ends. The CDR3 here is CASSLGGVGVPNSPLHF. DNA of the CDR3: TGTGCCAGCAGCTTAGGAGGTGTGGGGGTCCCGAATTCACCCCTCCACTTT. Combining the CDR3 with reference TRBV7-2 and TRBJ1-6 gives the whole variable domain GAGVSQSPSNKVTEKGKDVELRCDPISGHTALYWYRQSLGQGLEFLIYFQGNSAPDKSGLPSDRFSAERTGGSVSTLTIQRTQQEDSAVYLCASSLGGVGVPNSPLHFGNGTRLTVT.

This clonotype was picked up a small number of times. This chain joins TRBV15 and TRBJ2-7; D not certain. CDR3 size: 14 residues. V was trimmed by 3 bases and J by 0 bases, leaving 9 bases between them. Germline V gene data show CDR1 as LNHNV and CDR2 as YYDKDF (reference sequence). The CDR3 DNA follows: TGTGCCACCAGCAGTTCCCCCTACTCCTACGAGCAGTACTTC. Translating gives CATSSSPYSYEQYF.

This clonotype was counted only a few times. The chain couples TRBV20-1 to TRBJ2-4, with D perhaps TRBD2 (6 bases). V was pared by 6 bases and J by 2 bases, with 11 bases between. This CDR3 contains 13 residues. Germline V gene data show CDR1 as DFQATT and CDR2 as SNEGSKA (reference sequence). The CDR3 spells CSATEGTKNIQYF. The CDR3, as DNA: TGCAGTGCAACGGAGGGGACCAAAAACATTCAGTACTTC.

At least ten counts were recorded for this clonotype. The CDR3 spells CSARLSTDTQYF. The CDR3 coding sequence is TGCAGCGCCCGCCTCAGCACAGATACGCAGTATTTT. This rearrangement joins TRBV29-1 to TRBJ2-3; no definite D call. The V and J ends lost 7 bases and 0 bases respectively, with 8 bases between them. CDR1 and CDR2 from the germline V gene are SQVTM and ANQGSEA. This CDR3 region has 12 residues.

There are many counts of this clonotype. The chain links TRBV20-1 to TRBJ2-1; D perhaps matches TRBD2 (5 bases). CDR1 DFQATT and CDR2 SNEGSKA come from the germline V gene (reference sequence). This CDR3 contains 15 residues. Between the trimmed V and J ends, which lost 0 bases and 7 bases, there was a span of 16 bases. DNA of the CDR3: TGCAGTGCTAGAGAAGCGGTTCCGGGCAATAATGAGCAGTTCTTC. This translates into CSAREAVPGNNEQFF.

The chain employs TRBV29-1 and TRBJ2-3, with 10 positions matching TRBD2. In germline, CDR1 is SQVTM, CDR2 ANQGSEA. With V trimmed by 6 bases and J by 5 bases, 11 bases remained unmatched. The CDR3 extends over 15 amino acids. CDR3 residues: CSVVALAGVGDTQYF. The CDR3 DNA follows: TGCAGCGTAGTGGCCCTAGCGGGAGTGGGAGATACGCAGTATTTT.

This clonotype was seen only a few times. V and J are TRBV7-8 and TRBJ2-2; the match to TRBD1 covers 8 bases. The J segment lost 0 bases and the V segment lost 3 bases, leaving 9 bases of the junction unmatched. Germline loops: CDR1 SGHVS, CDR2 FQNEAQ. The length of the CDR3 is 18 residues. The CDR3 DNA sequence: TGTGCCAGCAGCTTGAGGCAGGGGGCCTCCCCGAACACCGGGGAGCTGTTTTTT. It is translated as CASSLRQGASPNTGELFF.